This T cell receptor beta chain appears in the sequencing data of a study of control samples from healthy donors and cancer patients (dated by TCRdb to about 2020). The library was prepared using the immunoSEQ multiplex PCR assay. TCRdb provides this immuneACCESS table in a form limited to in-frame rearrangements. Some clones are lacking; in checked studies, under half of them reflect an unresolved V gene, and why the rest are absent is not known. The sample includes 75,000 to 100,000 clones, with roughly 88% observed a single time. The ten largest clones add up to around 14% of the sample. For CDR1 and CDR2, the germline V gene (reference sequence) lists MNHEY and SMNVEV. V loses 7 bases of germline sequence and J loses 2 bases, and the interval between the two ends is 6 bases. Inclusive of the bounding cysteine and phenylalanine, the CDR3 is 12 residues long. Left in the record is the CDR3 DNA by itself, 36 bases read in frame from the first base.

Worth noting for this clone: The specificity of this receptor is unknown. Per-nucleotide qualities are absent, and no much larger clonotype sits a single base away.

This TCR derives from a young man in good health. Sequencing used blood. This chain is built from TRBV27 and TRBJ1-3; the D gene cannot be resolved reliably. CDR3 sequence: CASMSTGNTIYF. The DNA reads TGTGCCAGCATGAGTACTGGAAACACCATATATTTT.